This T cell receptor beta chain was documented in a study of T cells in Graves' hyperthyroidism and ophthalmopathy (dated by TCRdb to between 2017 and 2020). Regarding the study in general: Peripheral blood samples were taken at the time of initial diagnosis, prior to any treatment. Once sampling was done, hyperthyroidism patients were given methimazole at a starting dose of 30 mg daily, whereas ophthalmopathy patients were given high-dose intravenous methylprednisolone. The roughly 90 discovery patients were divided at random into training and test sets in a 7:3 ratio. To identify distinguishing TCR V-J signatures, a discovery cohort of 95 to 100 patients was used, comprising 43 with Graves' ophthalmopathy and approximately 57 with stable Graves' hyperthyroidism. The study also compared thyroid tissue and blood T-cell repertoires from 5 to 7 Graves' hyperthyroidism patients. The paper describes TCR Vbeta CDR3 sequencing of more than 120 peripheral blood samples, made up of 43 ophthalmopathy patients, over 70 hyperthyroidism patients and 17 progressor patients. Prospective prediction of ophthalmopathy was tested in an independent validation cohort consisting of roughly 20 hyperthyroidism patients and more than 15 patients who later progressed to ophthalmopathy. What the work shows at the level of the full study, not this receptor alone: Most expanded thyroid clonotypes (frequency above 0.001) were also found in blood, which suggests that blood repertoires may mirror thyroid immune responses. In validation, the model predicted progression to ophthalmopathy a median of about 6 months before onset, with around 70% sensitivity and about 75% specificity. Sample size was not statistically predetermined, and investigators were not blinded to group allocation. A model built on a 13 V-J signature distinguished ophthalmopathy from stable hyperthyroidism, reaching roughly 88% sensitivity and 81.08% specificity in cross-validation and 80%/75% in testing.

V is cut by 4 bases and J by 8 bases, and the space between the germline ends is 18 bases. CDR1 is given as MNHEY and CDR2 as SMNVEV, both from the germline V gene (reference sequence). The CDR3 runs 15 amino acids, cysteine and phenylalanine included. Only CDR3 DNA is held: 45 bases, read in frame from base 1. This clonotype was counted at least ten times. Which antigen it targets is not known. Within one base of it there is no much larger clone, and no base qualities were kept. TCR beta CDR3 regions were amplified from RNA transcripts. The TCR CDR3 was subjected to a first round of RT-PCR using the HTBI primer set and the Qiagen OneStep RT-PCR kit. The libraries were constructed in a second round of multiplex PCR and then size-selected and purified. Libraries were sequenced paired-end with 100 bp reads on an Illumina HiSeq2000. In the paper's pipeline: SOAPnuke was used to process the raw data, throwing out any read that contained adapters or uncalled bases, had a mean Phred below 15, or lacked an exact constant-primer or identifier match. High-quality paired reads were merged using COPE v1.2.5, and each unique nucleotide sequence was defined as a clonotype. MiTCR v1.1 was used to align the clonotypes against IMGT TRBV, TRBD and TRBJ reference segments. The analysis was restricted to V-J combinations with a frequency above 0.0001, which together covered about 99% of the repertoires. A TCS score was defined as the ratio of F50 (clonal expansion) to E x V (chaos), with BLOSUM62-based TCRdist applied between CDR3 peptides within each V-J. Welch's t-statistics and random forest reduced fewer than 600 V-J features to fewer than 15, which were used in a naive Bayes classifier (R e1071). Starting from the raw public reads, TCRdb applied fastp trimming at Q25, assembled clones with MiXCR and retained in-frame beta chains. For every CDR3 protein sequence, its rows merge into one entry that carries the most common genes and DNA. TCRdb, not the original authors, processed these V and J calls. The sample includes about 280,000 distinct CDR3 sequences, with less than 30% observed a single time. Roughly 24% of the sample lies in the top ten.

The hyperthyroidism patients were between 18 and 65 years old and newly diagnosed, with a disease duration of less than 2 months. Any patient with an uncontrolled infection, another autoimmune disease, pregnancy or lactation was excluded. Clinical symptoms, serum thyroxine and TRAb, thyroid ultrasound, and orbital computed tomography formed the basis for the diagnoses. Blood from progressor patients was collected at the time of first diagnosis with hyperthyroidism, before any ophthalmopathy symptoms had appeared. Ficoll-Paque density gradient centrifugation was used to isolate PBMCs from about 10 ml of fresh peripheral blood. Progressor patients were first diagnosed with Graves' hyperthyroidism and then developed ophthalmopathy during follow-up. Total RNA was extracted using Trizol reagent, and RNA quality was assessed on an Agilent 2100 Bioanalyzer.

Sample: blood. The TCR originated in a man in his forties with Graves' hyperthyroidism that later progressed to Graves' ophthalmopathy. The chain is encoded by TRBV27 joined to TRBJ2-4; a tentative D call is TRBD2 (6 bases match). Here the CDR3 is given as CASSSLPFGGDIQYF. The DNA is TGTGCCAGCAGTTCCCTCCCCTTCGGGGGTGACATTCAGTACTTC.